This TCR beta chain appears in the sequencing data of a study of blood T cell repertoires in COVID-19. About the study: COVID-19 samples, acute and convalescent, were from the United States, Italy and Spain. PBMCs, B-cell-depleted T cells, or T cells were the source of the cDNA or gDNA that made up the material.

As originally analysed: Estimation of nucleated cell counts was performed using reference gene primer amplification. Generated by immunoSEQ multiplex PCR, the TCRdb table keeps only in-frame clones and is missing some. V and J calls and clone size are as listed in that table; D and trimming were resolved from the DNA. This sample carries 110,000 to 150,000 clones, roughly 84% of them seen once, and the ten largest clones take roughly a tenth. The TCR comes from a man aged 60 to 75 with active or convalescent COVID-19. The sequenced material came from peripheral blood.

The CDR3 loop is CASSRAGGGSYNEQFF. CDR3 DNA sequence: TGTGCCAGCAGTCGAGCGGGGGGGGGATCCTACAATGAGCAGTTCTTC. The chain couples TRBV6-6 to TRBJ2-1; TRBD2 aligns across 10 bases. The CDR3 sequence is 16 residues long. Trimming removed 5 bases from V and 1 base from J; junction bases left unmatched: 5. CDR1 MNHNY and CDR2 SVGAGI come from the germline V gene (reference sequence).